The 12 T cell receptor beta chains below all came from one sample that was sequenced in a study of blood T cell repertoires in COVID-19. Assay used: immunoSEQ multiplex PCR; TCRdb lists only in-frame clones, some missing. Found here are about 62,000 clones, more than 90% of them singletons; the top ten hold approximately 6%. Sequences were obtained from peripheral blood. All receptors come from a human donor in a cohort sampled during active COVID-19.

V and J are TRBV7-8 and TRBJ1-1; 7 nucleotides match TRBD1. The CDR3 runs to 15 residues. Germline values: CDR1 SGHVS, CDR2 FQNEAQ. J lost 0 bases, V lost 5 bases, and 6 bases had no gene match. CDR3 bases: TGTGCCAGCAGCCGCAATACAGGGGTGAACACTGAAGCTTTCTTT. It is translated as CASSRNTGVNTEAFF.

The V and J genes are TRBV4-2 and TRBJ2-7, with a weak D call TRBD2 (7 bases). V was trimmed by 0 bases and J by 3 bases, leaving 18 bases between them. CDR3 length equals 17 residues. Looked up from germline, CDR1 is LGHNA and CDR2 is YNFKEQ. CDR3 sequence reads: CASSQEEGGVVFYEQYF. In DNA form, the CDR3 reads TGTGCCAGCAGCCAAGAAGAGGGGGGGGTGGTATTCTACGAGCAGTACTTC.

This clone was seen a few times. This chain links TRBV5-1 with TRBJ2-6; D perhaps matches TRBD2 (5 bases). The CDR3 runs to 16 residues. Germline V gene lookup returns CDR1 SGHRS and CDR2 YFSETQ. V lost 4 bases, J lost 0 bases, and 11 bases lay in between. As DNA, the CDR3 is TGCGCCAGCAGCCGATCCGGGGTCTCTGGGGCCAACGTCCTGACTTTC. Translated, it gives CASSRSGVSGANVLTF.

This chain joins TRBV27 and TRBJ1-1, with D uncertain. Germline CDR1 and CDR2: MNHEY and SMNVEV (reference sequence). Trimming removed 6 bases from V and 4 bases from J, with 18 bases in between. This CDR3 comprises 15 residues. The CDR3 DNA follows: TGTGCCAGCAGCCCCTCGGGAAGCCGTCGCACTGAAGCTTTCTTT. Amino acid sequence: CASSPSGSRRTEAFF.

The CDR3 region is CASSLRHNSYEQYF. CDR3 sequence (DNA): TGCGCCAGCAGCTTGAGACACAACTCCTACGAGCAGTACTTC. J is TRBJ2-7 and V is TRBV5-1; D gene unclear. The V gene lost 1 base and the J gene lost 0 bases, with 8 bases spanning the gap. This CDR3 has 14 residues. Germline CDR1 reads SGHRS; CDR2 reads YFSETQ.

This rearrangement joins TRBV30 to TRBJ2-5; D might be TRBD1 (6 bases). V lost 7 bases and J lost 0, with 9 bases in between. CDR1 and CDR2 from the germline V gene are GTSNPN and SVGIG (reference sequence). The CDR3 sequence is 12 residues long. CDR3 sequence: CASTGYQETQYF. DNA for the CDR3: TGTGCCTCCACAGGGTACCAAGAGACCCAGTACTTC. The variable domain in full, completed from reference TRBV30 and TRBJ2-5, reads SQTIHQWPATLVQPVGSPLSLECTVEGTSNPNLYWYRQAAGRGLQLLFYSVGIGQISSEVPQNLSASRPQDRQFILSSKKLLLSDSGFYLCASTGYQETQYFGPGTRLLVL.

V gene TRBV28 combines with J gene TRBJ2-1; TRBD1 matches 7 bases. With 6 bases clipped from V and 2 bases from J, the junction kept 7 bases outside the gene matches. Germline CDR1 reads MDHEN; CDR2 reads SYDVKM. CDR3 size: 15 residues. In nucleotides, the CDR3 is TGTGCCAGCAGGTGGGGGCAGGGGGCCTACAATGAGCAGTTCTTC. Protein product: CASRWGQGAYNEQFF.

The chain recombines TRBV19 with TRBJ2-7, with 10 bases matching TRBD1. CDR3 length equals 16 residues. CDR1 is LNHDA and CDR2 is SQIVND in the germline V gene (reference sequence). V was clipped by 5 bases and J by 4 bases; unmatched bases: 11. The CDR3 loop reads CASSDLDRGRLYEQYF. The CDR3 nucleotides read TGTGCCAGTAGTGACCTCGACAGGGGGCGCCTGTACGAGCAGTACTTC.

The chain has TRBV4-1 and TRBJ2-2; TRBD2 agrees at 7 bases. The CDR3 has 15 amino acids. V lost 4 bases to trimming and J lost 1 base; unmatched junction nucleotides: 3. Germline CDR1 reads MGHRA; CDR2 reads YSYEKL. The CDR3 coding sequence is TGCGCCAGCAGCCCTAGCGGTGGGAACACCGGGGAGCTGTTTTTT. Amino acid sequence: CASSPSGGNTGELFF.

The J gene is TRBJ2-1, the V gene TRBV12-5, with TRBD2 matching 11 bases. V lost 3 bases to trimming and J lost 4 bases; unmatched junction nucleotides: 2. Germline CDR1 and CDR2: LGHNT and FRNRAP. This CDR3 has 15 amino acids. The CDR3 coding sequence is TGTGCTAGTGGTTTTGGGACTAGCGGATACAATGAGCAGTTCTTC. Its translation is CASGFGTSGYNEQFF.

CDR3 sequence reads: CASSLGGGADEQFF. The CDR3 DNA reads TGTGCCAGCAGTTTAGGCGGGGGGGCAGATGAGCAGTTCTTC. V usage is TRBV6-2 or TRBV6-3 and J usage is TRBJ2-1; TRBD2 matches 9 bases. The V gene's germline CDR1 is MNHEY and CDR2 SVGEGT. V lost 4 bases and J lost 8; bases outside the gene matches: 6. This CDR3 spans 14 amino acids.

This clone was detected only once. Mismatch with germline at one junction end may stem from a read error. The chain recombines TRBV20-1 with TRBJ1-4; D gene uncertain. CDR1 DFQATT and CDR2 SNEGSKA come from the germline V gene (reference sequence). The CDR3 has 13 residues. The CDR3 is CSASATTYDSPVF. For the CDR3, the DNA is TGCAGTGCTAGTGCAACCACCTATGATTCTCCTGTTTTT.